Listed below are T cell receptor beta chains from one sample, sequenced in a study of shared clonotypes between healthy human individuals. The data were produced by immunoSEQ multiplex PCR, yet TCRdb's version contains in-frame clones alone and is incomplete. The repertoire holds some 1,100,000 clones, with roughly 74% as singletons. The material sequenced was memory CD4+ T cells from PBMCs. These receptors all come from a man younger than 35 in good health. Some clones in this sample may be carry-over from other donors' samples. CDR3s leave out the opening cysteine and the closing phenylalanine or tryptophan.

v_call,j_call,cdr3_length,cdr3_aa
TRBV30,TRBJ1-1,11,AWSALGGTEAF
TRBV28,TRBJ1-1,14,ASSLGTAPLNTEAF
TRBV6-5,TRBJ2-7,12,ASSRRDMRDEQY
TRBV28,TRBJ2-7,12,ASSSGGSRYEQY
TRBV4-2,TRBJ2-2,14,ASSTRDIENTGELF
TRBV10-3,TRBJ2-5,12,AISVSGGQETQY
TRBV4-1,TRBJ1-2,13,ASSQATPTTDGYT
TRBV18,TRBJ2-2,13,ASYSGGQGTGELF
TRBV5-6,TRBJ2-3,13,ASSPGVFGGDTQY
TRBV11-3,TRBJ2-1,11,ASSLVSYNEQF
TRBV9,TRBJ2-3,11,ASSVELGVSQY
TRBV28,TRBJ1-5,13,ASRRSGFSNQPQH
TRBV10-3,TRBJ2-2,14,AISLSSGRSTGELF
TRBV30,TRBJ2-6,11,AWSGVGANVLT
TRBV14,TRBJ1-2,12,ASSRGRQDYGYT
TRBV7-6,TRBJ2-3,14,ASSPGLAGNTDTQY
TRBV7-9,TRBJ2-5,14,ASSTLYTAGIQTQY
TRBV5-1,TRBJ2-6,12,ASSSYAGANVLT
TRBV6-5,TRBJ2-2,13,ASSFLGPDTGELF
TRBV27,TRBJ2-7,10,ASSPGPYEQY
TRBV2,TRBJ2-7,11,AGNRDREYEQY
TRBV7-3,TRBJ1-3,12,ASSISGTENTIY
TRBV25-1,TRBJ2-7,14,ASSSRTGPPPSEQY
TRBV28,TRBJ1-4,12,ASGQGLTNEKLF
TRBV2,TRBJ1-5,14,ASSASPGQAGQPQH
TRBV11-2,TRBJ2-7,12,ASSPERGPYEQY
TRBV18,TRBJ1-4,14,ASSPRIGQSYEKLF
TRBV23-1,TRBJ2-7,11,ASSPDTDNEQY
TRBV28,TRBJ2-2,13,ASSLGRVNTGELF
TRBV6-6,TRBJ1-5,13,ASSSGQGSGQPQH
TRBV4-1,TRBJ2-3,14,ASSQASSGLTDTQY
TRBV5-1,TRBJ2-7,10,ASSLPGWEQY
TRBV6-1,TRBJ1-4,12,ASSELGSDEKLF
TRBV5-1,TRBJ2-5,11,ASSPAYQETQY
TRBV30,TRBJ2-5,11,AWSPGRVETQY
TRBV28,TRBJ1-5,14,ASRKSSGGGSQPQH
TRBV27,TRBJ2-5,10,ASSLMGETQY